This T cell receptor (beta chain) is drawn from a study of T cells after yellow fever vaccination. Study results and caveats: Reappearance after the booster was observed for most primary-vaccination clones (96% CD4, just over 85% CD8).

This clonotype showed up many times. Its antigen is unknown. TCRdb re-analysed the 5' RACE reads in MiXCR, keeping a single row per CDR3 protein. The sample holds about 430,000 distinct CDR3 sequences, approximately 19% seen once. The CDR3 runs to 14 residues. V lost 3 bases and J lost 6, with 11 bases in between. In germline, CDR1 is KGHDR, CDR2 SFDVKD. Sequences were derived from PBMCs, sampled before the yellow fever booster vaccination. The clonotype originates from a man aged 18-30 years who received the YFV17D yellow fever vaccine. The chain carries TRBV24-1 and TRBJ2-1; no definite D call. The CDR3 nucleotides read TGTGCCACCAGTGATACCAGGTCGGGCAATGAGCAGTTCTTC. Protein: CATSDTRSGNEQFF.